Listed here are 11 T cell receptor beta chains from one sample, sequenced in a study of vaccination effects on CD4 cells after COVID-19. The data were produced by immunoSEQ multiplex PCR, yet TCRdb's version contains in-frame clones alone and is incomplete. The profile shows tens of thousands of clones, over 70% of them singletons. The antigens of these receptors remain unknown. Researchers isolated CD4+ T cells once 9 to 11 days of culture had elapsed. The vaccine given was either BNT162b2 or mRNA-1273, in two doses. The sequenced sample was CD4+ T cells from PBMCs cultured without peptide, obtained after COVID-19 vaccination. Every receptor here comes from a human donor who received a COVID-19 vaccine.

This sequence joins TRBV5-8 and TRBJ1-4, with 7 bases matching TRBD1. With 4 bases clipped from V and 5 bases from J, the junction kept 11 bases outside the gene matches. The CDR3 contains 16 residues. Germline V lookup: CDR1 SGHTS, CDR2 YDEGEE. This CDR3 reads CASSTGDSLRNEKLFF. In nucleotides, the CDR3 is TGTGCCAGCAGCACCGGGGACAGTCTGCGAAATGAAAAACTGTTTTTT.

V usage is TRBV27 and J usage is TRBJ1-1; D remains ambiguous. Germline CDR1 is MNHEY and CDR2 is SMNVEV (reference sequence). The CDR3 loop spans 15 amino acids. Trimming left V 1 base short and J 4 bases short, with 13 bases between. The CDR3 nucleotides are TGTGCCAGCAGTTTATACCGCCAAGTGGGCACTGAAGCTTTCTTT. Protein: CASSLYRQVGTEAFF.

The CDR3 protein is CASSLRFPGDQPQHF. CDR3 DNA: TGTGCCAGCAGCTTAAGATTCCCGGGCGATCAGCCCCAGCATTTT. This sequence joins TRBV7-2 and TRBJ1-5; D ambiguous. The germline gives CDR1 SGHTA, CDR2 FQGNSA. V lost 2 bases to trimming and J lost 5 bases, with 13 bases between them. The CDR3 is 15 residues long.

V usage is TRBV4-3 and J usage is TRBJ1-2, with D possibly TRBD1 on 6 matching bases. This CDR3 is 17 amino acids long. CDR1 is LGHNA and CDR2 is YSLEER in the germline V gene. V was cut by 1 base and J by 0 bases, with 15 bases left in between. CDR3: CASSQGTDSSANYGYTF. In DNA form, the CDR3 reads TGCGCCAGCAGCCAAGGGACAGATTCCTCAGCTAACTATGGCTACACCTTC.

The J gene is TRBJ2-5, the V gene TRBV6-5; a possible D gene is TRBD2 (5 bases). Germline CDR1 is MNHEY and CDR2 is SVGAGI. The CDR3 length is 13 residues. Trimming stripped 4 bases from V and 5 bases from J, with 11 bases between. CDR3 sequence: CASSFGVRETQYF. The CDR3, as DNA: TGTGCCAGCAGTTTCGGGGTCAGGGAGACCCAGTACTTC.

This rearrangement joins TRBV7-8 to TRBJ2-7; 8 bases map to TRBD1. The trim removed 8 bases at V and 3 bases at J, leaving 15 bases unmatched. The CDR3 has 16 residues. Germline lookup yields CDR1 SGHVS and CDR2 FQNEAQ. The CDR3 sequence: CASARGGRGLSYEQYV. The CDR3 DNA sequence: TGTGCCAGCGCTCGCGGTGGCAGGGGGCTCAGCTACGAGCAGTACGTC.

The rearrangement joins TRBV19 to TRBJ2-3, with a tentative D call TRBD2 (5 bases). This CDR3 contains 12 residues. Trimming took 7 bases from V and 8 from J, leaving 13 bases between them. Germline V gene lookup returns CDR1 LNHDA and CDR2 SQIVND (reference sequence). The CDR3: CASTEGLGTQYF. CDR3 bases: TGTGCCAGTACCGAGGGCTTGGGTACGCAGTATTTT. Filled out from reference TRBV19 and TRBJ2-3, the complete variable domain reads DGGITQSPKYLFRKEGQNVTLSCEQNLNHDAMYWYRQDPGQGLRLIYYSQIVNDFQKGDIAEGYSVSREKKESFPLTVTSAQKNPTAFYLCASTEGLGTQYFGPGTRLTVL.

CDR3 nucleotide sequence: TGTGCCACCAAAACGGGGGTGACTAATGAAAAACTGTTTTTT. This translates into CATKTGVTNEKLFF. J is TRBJ1-4 and V is TRBV28; D may be TRBD1 (5 bases). The V end was cut by 10 bases, the J end by 2 bases, with 14 bases between. From germline, CDR1 is MDHEN and CDR2 SYDVKM. The CDR3 extends over 14 amino acids.

This clone occurred a few times. This sequence joins TRBV19 and TRBJ1-1; tentatively, D is TRBD1 (6 bases). Trimming pared 5 bases from V and 11 bases from J, leaving 15 bases between. The germline gives CDR1 LNHDA, CDR2 SQIVND (reference sequence). The CDR3 extends over 12 amino acids. CDR3 nucleotides: TGTGCCAGTAGTCCGGGGGCAGCCGTGGCTTTCTTT. This translates into CASSPGAAVAFF.

The V call is TRBV6-6, the J call TRBJ1-6; TRBD1 matches 7 bases. J lost 6 bases, V lost 4 bases, and 9 bases had no gene match. The CDR3 runs 16 residues. Germline CDR1 reads MNHNY; CDR2 reads SVGAGI (reference sequence). The CDR3 sequence is CASSFGTGTVNSPLHF. CDR3 nucleotide sequence: TGTGCCAGCAGTTTCGGCACAGGGACAGTTAATTCACCCCTCCACTTT.

The chain uses TRBV5-1 and TRBJ1-6; no firm D call. This CDR3 region has 14 residues. V was pared by 1 base and J by 10 bases, with 12 bases between. The germline V gene encodes CDR1 SGHRS and CDR2 YFSETQ. Here the CDR3 reads CASSLSGEGSPLHF. The CDR3 DNA reads TGCGCCAGCAGCTTGTCTGGGGAAGGCTCACCCCTCCACTTT.